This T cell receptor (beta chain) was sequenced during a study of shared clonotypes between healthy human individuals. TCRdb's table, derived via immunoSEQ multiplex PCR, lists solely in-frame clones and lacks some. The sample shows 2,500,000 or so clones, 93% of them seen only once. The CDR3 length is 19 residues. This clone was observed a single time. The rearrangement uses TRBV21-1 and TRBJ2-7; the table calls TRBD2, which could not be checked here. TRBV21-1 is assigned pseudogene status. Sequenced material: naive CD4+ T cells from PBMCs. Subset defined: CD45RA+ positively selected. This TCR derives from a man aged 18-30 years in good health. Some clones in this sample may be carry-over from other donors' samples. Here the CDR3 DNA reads TGTGCCAGGAAATCACCCTCGGGTCTCAACCGGGACTGGAACTACGAGCAGTACTTC. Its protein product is CARKSPSGLNRDWNYEQYF.